These 16 T cell receptor beta chains were all obtained from the same sample, sequenced in a study of memory CD4+ T cells and cytomegalovirus serostatus (dated by TCRdb to the late 2010s). A FACSAria II was used to sort memory CD4+ T cells, defined as single viable CD3+CD4+CD8-CD45RO+ cells. The library was generated by the immunoSEQ multiplex PCR assay. Drawn from immuneACCESS, this table holds only the in-frame rearrangements with V and J called that TCRdb kept. Clones are partly lost; checked studies trace under half to an unresolved V gene and leave the rest unexplained. The sample table shows some 73,000 clones, and 78% are seen once. 2.6% of the sample belongs to the ten largest clones. The sample taken for sequencing was memory CD4+ T cells from blood. Receptor source: an adult in good health and CMV-seropositive.

Comments on this clone: Additional DNA sequences in this sample encode the identical CDR3. The chain employs TRBV7-9 and TRBJ1-1; a weak D match, TRBD1 (5 bases). Looked up from germline, CDR1 is SEHNR and CDR2 is FQNEAQ (reference sequence). The CDR3 is made up of 14 amino acids. V shed 0 bases and J shed 1 base, with 6 bases lying between them. The CDR3 protein is CASSLAQGNTEAFF. In DNA, the CDR3 is TGTGCCAGCAGCTTAGCTCAGGGGAACACTGAAGCTTTCTTT.

This chain uses TRBV6-1 with TRBJ1-5; weak D call: TRBD1 (6 bases). CDR1 is MNHNS, CDR2 SASEGT, per germline. There are 15 residues in the CDR3. V shed 4 bases and J shed 5 bases, with 15 bases lying between them. The CDR3 loop is CASSAFRGSDQPQHF. CDR3 sequence (DNA): TGTGCCAGCAGTGCCTTTAGGGGGTCGGATCAGCCCCAGCATTTT.

The chain couples TRBV7-9 to TRBJ1-1; D uncertain. V dropped 3 bases and J dropped 4 bases, with 12 bases sitting between them. The CDR3 covers 14 residues. The germline V gene has CDR1 SEHNR and CDR2 FQNEAQ (reference sequence). CDR3 loop: CASSFAWEGTEAFF. The CDR3, as DNA: TGTGCCAGCAGCTTCGCTTGGGAAGGCACTGAAGCTTTCTTT.

This sequence joins TRBV7-9 and TRBJ1-1, with D unclear. Germline V lookup: CDR1 SEHNR, CDR2 FQNEAQ (reference sequence). V lost 2 bases and J lost 11, with 12 bases in between. The CDR3 has 12 residues. The CDR3 protein is CASSLTGIGAFF. The CDR3 DNA reads as TGTGCCAGCAGCTTAACGGGGATAGGGGCTTTCTTT.

This clone has just one count. This chain uses TRBV21-1 with TRBJ2-7; the tabulated D call, TRBD2, remains unverified against the DNA. TRBV21-1 is described as a pseudogene. The CDR3 consists of 14 residues. This CDR3 reads CASWGTSETYEQYF. Here the CDR3 DNA reads TGTGCCAGCTGGGGGACTAGCGAAACCTACGAGCAGTACTTC.

The chain combines TRBV27 with TRBJ2-2; possible D gene TRBD2, 6 bases. The V gene lost 6 bases and the J gene lost 5 bases, with 16 bases spanning the gap. The CDR3 runs to 15 residues. In germline, CDR1 is MNHEY, CDR2 SMNVEV (reference sequence). The CDR3 nucleotides are TGTGCCAGCAGCATTTCATTTGGGGGGACCGGGGAGCTGTTTTTT. Its protein is CASSISFGGTGELFF.

The rearrangement joins TRBV19 to TRBJ2-3; TRBD1 or TRBD2 may be the D gene (6 bases each). The germline V gene encodes CDR1 LNHDA and CDR2 SQIVND (reference sequence). V lost 2 bases and J 5 bases, leaving 14 bases between the germline ends. This CDR3 has 15 amino acids. DNA of the CDR3: TGTGCCAGTAGTATATACAGGGAGGTTGGAGATACGCAGTATTTT. Protein sequence: CASSIYREVGDTQYF.

V usage is TRBV19 and J usage is TRBJ1-1; D is possibly TRBD1 (5 bases). The germline gives CDR1 LNHDA, CDR2 SQIVND (reference sequence). Between the trimmed V and J ends, which lost 5 bases and 1 base, there was a span of 14 bases. This CDR3 contains 15 residues. CDR3: CASSFHWGANTEAFF. Written as DNA, the CDR3 is TGTGCCAGTAGTTTCCACTGGGGCGCGAACACTGAAGCTTTCTTT.

This clone came up a few times. The chain has TRBV6-5 and TRBJ1-4; 7 bases align to TRBD1. This CDR3 comprises 13 residues. The ends lost 8 bases at V and 6 bases at J; junction bases unmatched: 6. CDR1 MNHEY and CDR2 SVGAGI come from the germline V gene. The DNA of the CDR3 is TGTGCCAGCTCCGACAGGGTGGATGAAAAACTGTTTTTT. Its protein is CASSDRVDEKLFF.

This clone occurred a few times. The chain is built from TRBV18 and TRBJ1-2; D gene unclear. Trimming took 0 bases from V and 3 from J, leaving 14 bases between them. The CDR3 has 16 residues. CDR1 is KGHSH and CDR2 is LQKENI in the germline V gene. CDR3 protein: CASSPPGLGFDYGYTF. The CDR3, as DNA: TGTGCCAGCTCACCACCGGGTCTAGGGTTCGACTATGGCTACACCTTC. Together with reference TRBV18 and TRBJ1-2, the CDR3 gives the full variable domain: NAGVMQNPRHLVRRRGQEARLRCSPMKGHSHVYWYRQLPEEGLKFMVYLQKENIIDESGMPKERFSAEFPKEGPSILRIQQVVRGDSAAYFCASSPPGLGFDYGYTFGSGTRLTVV.

The gene calls are TRBV29-1 and TRBJ2-5; D is possibly TRBD2 (6 bases). The CDR3 is made up of 11 amino acids. Germline CDR1 and CDR2: SQVTM and ANQGSEA. V shed 7 bases and J shed 5 bases, with 11 bases lying between them. The CDR3 sequence: CSAEGGETQYF. The CDR3 bases are TGCAGCGCTGAGGGAGGCGAGACCCAGTACTTC.

In this sample, this clone turned up a few times. This chain connects TRBV28 to TRBJ1-1; D might be TRBD1 (6 bases). V gave up 7 bases and J gave up 8 bases, with 11 bases separating them. Looked up from germline, CDR1 is MDHEN and CDR2 is SYDVKM. The CDR3 spans 11 residues. The CDR3 sequence: CASTGQIEAFF. In DNA form, the CDR3 reads TGTGCCAGCACCGGACAGATAGAAGCTTTCTTT.

The chain joins TRBV4-1 to TRBJ2-2; 11 bases agree with TRBD2. V dropped 4 bases and J dropped 4; count of bases not matched to a gene: 17. This CDR3 region has 20 residues. Germline CDR1 reads MGHRA; CDR2 reads YSYEKL. CDR3 amino acids: CASSPSFLAGGTKSTGELFF. The CDR3 nucleotides are TGCGCCAGCAGCCCTTCCTTTCTAGCGGGGGGCACCAAATCCACCGGGGAGCTGTTTTTT.

The rearrangement links TRBV7-2 to TRBJ2-7, with TRBD2 matching over 14 bases. CDR3 length: 17 amino acids. Trimming took 5 bases from V and 2 from J; bases not matched to a gene: 8. Germline values: CDR1 SGHTA, CDR2 FQGNSA. The CDR3, as DNA: TGTGCCAGCAGCCACGGGACTAGCGGGGGAGGTGCCTACGAGCAGTACTTC. This translates into CASSHGTSGGGAYEQYF.

The chain recombines TRBV4-1 with TRBJ1-2; 10 bases align to TRBD1. The length of the CDR3 is 15 residues. With 4 bases clipped from V and 13 bases from J, the junction kept 15 bases outside the gene matches. Germline V gene sequence: CDR1 MGHRA, CDR2 YSYEKL. CDR3 region: CASSPLAGTGAPLTF. The CDR3 region has the DNA TGCGCCAGCAGCCCCCTCGCCGGGACAGGGGCCCCTCTCACCTTC.

Regarding this clone: One junction end does not reproduce the germline sequence, and a read error may be involved. The chain employs TRBV7-7 and TRBJ2-3; D is uncertain. CDR1 is SSHAT and CDR2 is FNYEAQ in the germline V gene (reference sequence). The CDR3 extends over 14 amino acids. Here the CDR3 DNA reads TGTGCTAGCAGCCCCACCCCAGACACAGATACGCAGTATTTT. Translating gives CASSPTPDTDTQYF.